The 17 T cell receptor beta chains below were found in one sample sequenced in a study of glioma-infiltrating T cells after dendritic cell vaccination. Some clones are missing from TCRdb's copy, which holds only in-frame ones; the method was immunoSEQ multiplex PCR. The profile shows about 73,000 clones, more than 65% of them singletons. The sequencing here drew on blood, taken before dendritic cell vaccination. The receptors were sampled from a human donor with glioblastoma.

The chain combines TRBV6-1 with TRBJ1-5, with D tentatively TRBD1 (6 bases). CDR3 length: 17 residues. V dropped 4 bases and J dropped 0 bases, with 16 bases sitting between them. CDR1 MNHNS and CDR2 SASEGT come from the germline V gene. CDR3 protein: CASSGVEGGTSNQPQHF. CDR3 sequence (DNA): TGTGCCAGCAGTGGGGTTGAGGGGGGGACTAGCAATCAGCCCCAGCATTTT.

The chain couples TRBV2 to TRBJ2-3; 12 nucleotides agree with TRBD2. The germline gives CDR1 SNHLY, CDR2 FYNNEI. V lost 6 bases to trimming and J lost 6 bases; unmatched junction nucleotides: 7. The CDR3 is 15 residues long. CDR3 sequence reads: CASRSSGRAGDTQYF. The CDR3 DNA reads TGTGCCAGCAGGTCTAGCGGGAGGGCAGGTGATACGCAGTATTTT.

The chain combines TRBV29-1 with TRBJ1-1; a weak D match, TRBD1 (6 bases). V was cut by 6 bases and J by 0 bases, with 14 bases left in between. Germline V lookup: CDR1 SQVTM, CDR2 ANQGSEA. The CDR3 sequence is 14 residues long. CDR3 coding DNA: TGCAGCGTCGCCAGACAGGCCATGAACACTGAAGCTTTCTTT. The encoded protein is CSVARQAMNTEAFF.

DNA of the CDR3: TGCGCCAGCAGCCCAGCCCTGCCGGGGTTCGATGGCTACACCTTC. Its protein product is CASSPALPGFDGYTF. The rearrangement uses TRBV5-1 and TRBJ1-2; D is uncertain. Between the trimmed V and J ends, which lost 4 bases and 6 bases, there was a span of 19 bases. This CDR3 region has 15 residues. Germline loops: CDR1 SGHRS, CDR2 YFSETQ.

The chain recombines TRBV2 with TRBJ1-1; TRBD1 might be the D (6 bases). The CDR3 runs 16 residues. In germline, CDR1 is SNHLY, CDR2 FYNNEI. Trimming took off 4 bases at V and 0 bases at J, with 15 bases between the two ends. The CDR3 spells CASSVQGQSMNTEAFF. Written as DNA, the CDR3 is TGTGCCAGCAGTGTACAGGGCCAGTCTATGAACACTGAAGCTTTCTTT.

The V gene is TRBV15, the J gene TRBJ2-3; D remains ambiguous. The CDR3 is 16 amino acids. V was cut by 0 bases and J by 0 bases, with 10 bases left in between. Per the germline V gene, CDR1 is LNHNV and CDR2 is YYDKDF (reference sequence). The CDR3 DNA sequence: TGTGCCACCAGCAGAGATCTACCCTCTAGCACAGATACGCAGTATTTT. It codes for CATSRDLPSSTDTQYF.

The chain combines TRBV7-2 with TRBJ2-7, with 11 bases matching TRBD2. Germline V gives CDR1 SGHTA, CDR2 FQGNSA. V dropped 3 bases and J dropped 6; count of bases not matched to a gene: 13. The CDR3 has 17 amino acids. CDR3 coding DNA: TGTGCCAGCAGCTTTTCACTAGCGGGGGCCCCGGGGACCGAGCAGTACTTC. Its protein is CASSFSLAGAPGTEQYF.

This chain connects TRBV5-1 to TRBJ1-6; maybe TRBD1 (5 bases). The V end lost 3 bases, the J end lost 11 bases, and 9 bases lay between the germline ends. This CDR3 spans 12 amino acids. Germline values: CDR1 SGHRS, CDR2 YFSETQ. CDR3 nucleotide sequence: TGCGCCAGCAGCTCCGACAGTCCACCCCTCCACTTT. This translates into CASSSDSPPLHF.

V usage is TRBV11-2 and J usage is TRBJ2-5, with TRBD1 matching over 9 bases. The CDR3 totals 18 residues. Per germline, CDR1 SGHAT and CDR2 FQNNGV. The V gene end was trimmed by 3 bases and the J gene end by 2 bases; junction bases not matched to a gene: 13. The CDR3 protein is CASSLGQGGLSAQETQYF. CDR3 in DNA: TGTGCCAGCAGCTTGGGACAGGGAGGACTGTCGGCACAAGAGACCCAGTACTTC.

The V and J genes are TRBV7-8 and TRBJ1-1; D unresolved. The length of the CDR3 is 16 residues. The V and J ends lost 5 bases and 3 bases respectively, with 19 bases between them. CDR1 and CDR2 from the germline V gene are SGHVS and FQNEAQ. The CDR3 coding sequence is TGTGCCAGCAGCAGAGCCGACCGGGTGAGAGACACTGAAGCTTTCTTT. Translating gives CASSRADRVRDTEAFF.

The DNA of the CDR3 is TGTGCCAGTAGTATTCGGCGCGGCGGACAGGGGAACACCGGGGAGCTGTTTTTT. Protein product: CASSIRRGGQGNTGELFF. V is TRBV19 and J is TRBJ2-2, with 8 bases identical to TRBD1. V was pared by 3 bases and J by 1 base, with 10 bases of the junction left unmatched. Germline V gives CDR1 LNHDA, CDR2 SQIVND (reference sequence). The CDR3 sequence is 18 residues long.

In DNA form, the CDR3 reads TGTGCCAGCAGTCCCTCAGGACAGGGAAATTCACCCCTCCACTTT. This sequence encodes CASSPSGQGNSPLHF. This sequence joins TRBV2 and TRBJ1-6, with 8 bases lining up with TRBD1. V lost 5 bases, J lost 7 bases, and 7 bases stayed unmatched. Per the germline V gene, CDR1 is SNHLY and CDR2 is FYNNEI. The CDR3 runs 15 residues.

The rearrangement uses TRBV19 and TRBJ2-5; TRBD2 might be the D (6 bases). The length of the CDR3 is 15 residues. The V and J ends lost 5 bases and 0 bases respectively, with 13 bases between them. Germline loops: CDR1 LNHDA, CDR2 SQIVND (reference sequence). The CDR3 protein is CASSEAGTYQETQYF. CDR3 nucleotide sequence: TGTGCCAGTAGTGAAGCGGGTACTTACCAAGAGACCCAGTACTTC.

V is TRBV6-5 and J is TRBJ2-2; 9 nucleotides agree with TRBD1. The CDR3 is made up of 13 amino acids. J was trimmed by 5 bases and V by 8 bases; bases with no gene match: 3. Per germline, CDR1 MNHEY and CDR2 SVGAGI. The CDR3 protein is CASRDRVTGELFF. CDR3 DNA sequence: TGTGCCAGCCGGGACAGGGTTACCGGGGAGCTGTTTTTT.

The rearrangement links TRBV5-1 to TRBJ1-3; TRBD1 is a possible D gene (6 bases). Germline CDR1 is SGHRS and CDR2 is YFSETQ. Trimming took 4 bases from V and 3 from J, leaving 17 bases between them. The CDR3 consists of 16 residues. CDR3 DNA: TGCGCCAGCAGCCCTGGGGGCAGGTCCCATGGAAACACCATATATTTT. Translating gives CASSPGGRSHGNTIYF.

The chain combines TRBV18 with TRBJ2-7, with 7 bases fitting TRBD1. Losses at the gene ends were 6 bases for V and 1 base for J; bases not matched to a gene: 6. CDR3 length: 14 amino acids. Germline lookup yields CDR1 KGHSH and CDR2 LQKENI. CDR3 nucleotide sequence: TGTGCCAGCTCGCCGACAGGGCCTTCCTACGAGCAGTACTTC. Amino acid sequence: CASSPTGPSYEQYF.

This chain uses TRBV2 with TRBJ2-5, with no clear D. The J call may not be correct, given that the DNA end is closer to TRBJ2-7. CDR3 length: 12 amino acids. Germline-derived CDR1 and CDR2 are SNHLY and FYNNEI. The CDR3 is CASSYTAYEQYF. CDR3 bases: TGTGCCAGCTCTTACACAGCCTACGAGCAGTACTTC.